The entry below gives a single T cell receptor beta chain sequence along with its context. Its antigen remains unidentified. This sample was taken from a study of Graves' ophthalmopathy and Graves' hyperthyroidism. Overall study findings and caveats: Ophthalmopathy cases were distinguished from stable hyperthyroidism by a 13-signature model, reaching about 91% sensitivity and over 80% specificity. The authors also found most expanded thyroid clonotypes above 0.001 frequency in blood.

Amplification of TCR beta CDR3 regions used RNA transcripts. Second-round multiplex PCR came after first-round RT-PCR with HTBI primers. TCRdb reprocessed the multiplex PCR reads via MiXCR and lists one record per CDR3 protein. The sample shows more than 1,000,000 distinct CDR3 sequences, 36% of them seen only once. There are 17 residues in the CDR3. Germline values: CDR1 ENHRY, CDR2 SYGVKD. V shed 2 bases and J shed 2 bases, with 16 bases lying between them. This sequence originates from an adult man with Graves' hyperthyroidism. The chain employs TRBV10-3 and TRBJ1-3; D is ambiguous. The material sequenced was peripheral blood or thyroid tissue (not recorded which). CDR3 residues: CAISEIRRVRTGNTIYF. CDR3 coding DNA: TGTGCCATCAGTGAGATCCGACGCGTCAGGACTGGAAACACCATATATTTT.